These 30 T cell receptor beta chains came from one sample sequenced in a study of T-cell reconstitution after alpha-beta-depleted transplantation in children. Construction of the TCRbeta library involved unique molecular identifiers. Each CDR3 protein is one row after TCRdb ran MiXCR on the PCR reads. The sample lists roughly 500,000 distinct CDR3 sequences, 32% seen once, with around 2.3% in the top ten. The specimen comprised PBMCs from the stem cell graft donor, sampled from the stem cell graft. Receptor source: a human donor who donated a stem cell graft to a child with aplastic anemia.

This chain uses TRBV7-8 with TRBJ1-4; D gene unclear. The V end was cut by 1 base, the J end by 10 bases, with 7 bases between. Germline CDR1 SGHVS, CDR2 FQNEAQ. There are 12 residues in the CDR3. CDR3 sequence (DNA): TGTGCCAGCAGCTTAGAGGTCGGAAAACTGTTTTTT. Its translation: CASSLEVGKLFF.

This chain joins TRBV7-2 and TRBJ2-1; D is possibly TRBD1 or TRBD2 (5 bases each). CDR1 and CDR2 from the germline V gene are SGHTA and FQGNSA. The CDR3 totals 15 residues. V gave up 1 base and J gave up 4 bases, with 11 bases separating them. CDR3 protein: CASSLGGKTYNEQFF. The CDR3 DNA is TGTGCCAGCAGCTTAGGGGGGAAAACGTACAATGAGCAGTTCTTC.

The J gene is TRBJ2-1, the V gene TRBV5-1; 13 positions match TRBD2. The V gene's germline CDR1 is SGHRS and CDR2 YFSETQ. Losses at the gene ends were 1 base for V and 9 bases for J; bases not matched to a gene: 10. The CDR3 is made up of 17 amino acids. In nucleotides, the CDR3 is TGCGCCAGCAGCTTGCGCGCGGGACTAGCGGGATCCGGTGAGCAGTTCTTC. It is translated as CASSLRAGLAGSGEQFF.

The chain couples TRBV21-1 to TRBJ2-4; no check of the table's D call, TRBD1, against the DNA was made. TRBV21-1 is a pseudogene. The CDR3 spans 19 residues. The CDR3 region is CASSKALSREQASKNIQYF. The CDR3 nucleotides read TGTGCCAGCAGCAAAGCGCTTTCTAGGGAACAGGCGTCCAAAAACATTCAGTACTTC.

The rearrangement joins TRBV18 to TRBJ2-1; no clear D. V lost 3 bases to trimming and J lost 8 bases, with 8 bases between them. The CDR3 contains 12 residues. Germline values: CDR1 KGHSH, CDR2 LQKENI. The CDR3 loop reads CASSPGSDEQFF. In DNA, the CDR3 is TGTGCCAGCTCACCCGGGTCAGATGAGCAGTTCTTC.

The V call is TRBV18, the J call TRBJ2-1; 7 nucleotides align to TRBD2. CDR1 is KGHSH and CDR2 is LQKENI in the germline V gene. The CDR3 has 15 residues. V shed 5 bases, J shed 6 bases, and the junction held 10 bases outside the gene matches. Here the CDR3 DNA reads TGTGCCAGCTCATCGTCCCTAGCGGAGGGCAATGAGCAGTTCTTC. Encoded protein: CASSSSLAEGNEQFF.

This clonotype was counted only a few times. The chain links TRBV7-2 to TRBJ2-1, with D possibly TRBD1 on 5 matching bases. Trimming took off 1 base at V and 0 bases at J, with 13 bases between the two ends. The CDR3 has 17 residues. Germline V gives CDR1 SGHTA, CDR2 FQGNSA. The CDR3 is CASSLGGAESSYNEQFF. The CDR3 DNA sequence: TGTGCCAGCAGCTTAGGGGGCGCGGAGAGCTCCTACAATGAGCAGTTCTTC.

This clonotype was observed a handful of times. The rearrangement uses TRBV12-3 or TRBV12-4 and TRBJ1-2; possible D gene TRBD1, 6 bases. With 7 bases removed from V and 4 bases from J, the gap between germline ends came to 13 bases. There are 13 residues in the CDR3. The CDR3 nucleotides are TGTGCCAGCACCCCTGACAGGTTCTATGGCTACACCTTC. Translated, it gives CASTPDRFYGYTF.

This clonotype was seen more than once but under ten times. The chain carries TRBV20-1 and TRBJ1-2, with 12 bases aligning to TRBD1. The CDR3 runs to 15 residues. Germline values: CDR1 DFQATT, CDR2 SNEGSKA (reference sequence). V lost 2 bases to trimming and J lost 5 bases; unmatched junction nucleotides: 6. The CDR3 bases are TGCAGTGCTAGATCCGGGACAGGGGGCAGTTATGGCTACACCTTC. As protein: CSARSGTGGSYGYTF.

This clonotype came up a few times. The CDR3 DNA follows: TGTGCCAGCAGCTTACGCCTAGCGGGGGGGGACTACAATGAGCAGTTCTTC. Translation: CASSLRLAGGDYNEQFF. V and J are TRBV7-8 and TRBJ2-1; the match to TRBD2 covers 12 bases. After removal of 2 bases from V and 3 bases from J, the junction contained 5 bases not matched to a gene. The CDR3 covers 17 residues. CDR1 and CDR2 from the germline V gene are SGHVS and FQNEAQ.

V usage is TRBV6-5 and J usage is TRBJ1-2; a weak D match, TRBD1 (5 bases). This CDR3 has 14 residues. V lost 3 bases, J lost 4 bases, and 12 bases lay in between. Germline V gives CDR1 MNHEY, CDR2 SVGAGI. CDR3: CASSYRDSSYGYTF. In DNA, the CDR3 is TGTGCCAGCAGTTATCGTGACAGTAGCTATGGCTACACCTTC.

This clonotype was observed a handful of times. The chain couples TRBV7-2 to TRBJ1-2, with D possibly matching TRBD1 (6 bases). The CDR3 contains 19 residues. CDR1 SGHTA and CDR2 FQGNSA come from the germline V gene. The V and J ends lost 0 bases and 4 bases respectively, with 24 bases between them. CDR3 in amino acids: CASSLAGGRQAGRGYGYTF. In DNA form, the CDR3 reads TGTGCCAGCAGCTTAGCCGGAGGGAGACAGGCAGGGCGTGGCTATGGCTACACCTTC.

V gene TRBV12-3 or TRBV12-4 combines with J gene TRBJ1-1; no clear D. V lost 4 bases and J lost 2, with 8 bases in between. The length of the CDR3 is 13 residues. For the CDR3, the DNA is TGTGCCAGCAGTTCCCGGATTAACACTGAAGCTTTCTTT. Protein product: CASSSRINTEAFF.

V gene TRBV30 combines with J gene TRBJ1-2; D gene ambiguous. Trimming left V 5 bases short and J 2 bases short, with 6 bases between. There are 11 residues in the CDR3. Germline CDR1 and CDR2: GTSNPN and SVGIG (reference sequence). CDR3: CAWDYNYGYTF. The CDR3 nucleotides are TGTGCCTGGGACTACAACTATGGCTACACCTTC.

In DNA form, the CDR3 reads TGTGCCAGCACTAACGGGCGGGACTCCTATGGCTACACCTTC. The encoded protein is CASTNGRDSYGYTF. V is TRBV4-2 and J is TRBJ1-2; D is perhaps TRBD1 (5 bases). Trimming left V 7 bases short and J 4 bases short, with 16 bases between. The CDR3 is made up of 14 amino acids. Per the germline V gene, CDR1 is LGHNA and CDR2 is YNFKEQ.

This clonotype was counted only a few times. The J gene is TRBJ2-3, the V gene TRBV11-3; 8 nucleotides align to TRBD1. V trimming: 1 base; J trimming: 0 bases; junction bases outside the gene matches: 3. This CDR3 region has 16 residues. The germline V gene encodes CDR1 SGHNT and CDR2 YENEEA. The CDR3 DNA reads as TGTGCCAGCAGCTTAGTAAGGGACAGGAGCACAGATACGCAGTATTTT. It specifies CASSLVRDRSTDTQYF.

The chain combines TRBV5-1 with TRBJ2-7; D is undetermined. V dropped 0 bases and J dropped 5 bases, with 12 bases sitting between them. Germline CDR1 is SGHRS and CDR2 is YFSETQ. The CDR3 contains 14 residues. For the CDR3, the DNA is TGCGCCAGCAGCTTGGAGCGATTTACGGACGAGCAGTACTTC. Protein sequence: CASSLERFTDEQYF.

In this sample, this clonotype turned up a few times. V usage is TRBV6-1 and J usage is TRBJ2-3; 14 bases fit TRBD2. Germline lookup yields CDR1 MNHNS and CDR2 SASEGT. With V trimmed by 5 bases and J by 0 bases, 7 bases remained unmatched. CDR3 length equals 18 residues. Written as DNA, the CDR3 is TGTGCCAGCAGTAGCGGACTAGCGGGAGGACCTAGCACAGATACGCAGTATTTT. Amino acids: CASSSGLAGGPSTDTQYF.

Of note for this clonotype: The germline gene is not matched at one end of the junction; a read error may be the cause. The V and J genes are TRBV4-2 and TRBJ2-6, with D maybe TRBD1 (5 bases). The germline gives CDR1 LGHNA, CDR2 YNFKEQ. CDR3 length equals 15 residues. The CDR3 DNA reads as TGTGCCAGCAGCCAAGCTCCCTCTGGGGCCAACGGCCTGACTTTC. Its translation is CASSQAPSGANGLTF.

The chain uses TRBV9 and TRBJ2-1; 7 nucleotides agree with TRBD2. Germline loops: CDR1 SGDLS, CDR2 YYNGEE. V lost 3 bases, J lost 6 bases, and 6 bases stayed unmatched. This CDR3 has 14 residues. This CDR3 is CASSGRDYPNEQFF. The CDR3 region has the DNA TGTGCCAGCAGCGGGAGGGACTACCCCAATGAGCAGTTCTTC.

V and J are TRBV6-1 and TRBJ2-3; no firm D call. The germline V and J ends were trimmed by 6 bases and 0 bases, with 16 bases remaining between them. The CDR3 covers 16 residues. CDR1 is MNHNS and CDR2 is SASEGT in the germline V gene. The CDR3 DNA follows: TGTGCCAGCAGCCCTACCCCGACGAGGAGCACAGATACGCAGTATTTT. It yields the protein CASSPTPTRSTDTQYF.

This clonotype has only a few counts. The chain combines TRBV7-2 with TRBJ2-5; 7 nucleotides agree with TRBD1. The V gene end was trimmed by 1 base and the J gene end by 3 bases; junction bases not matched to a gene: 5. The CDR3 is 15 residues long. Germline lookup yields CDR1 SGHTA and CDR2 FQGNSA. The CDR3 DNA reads TGTGCCAGCAGCTTAGGGGACAGAAACAAAGAGACCCAGTACTTC. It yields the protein CASSLGDRNKETQYF.

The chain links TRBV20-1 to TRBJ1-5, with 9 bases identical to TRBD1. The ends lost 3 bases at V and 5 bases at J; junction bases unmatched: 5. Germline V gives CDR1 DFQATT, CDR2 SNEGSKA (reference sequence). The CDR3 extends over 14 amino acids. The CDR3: CSARSQGAYQPQHF. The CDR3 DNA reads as TGCAGTGCTAGGTCACAGGGGGCCTATCAGCCCCAGCATTTT.

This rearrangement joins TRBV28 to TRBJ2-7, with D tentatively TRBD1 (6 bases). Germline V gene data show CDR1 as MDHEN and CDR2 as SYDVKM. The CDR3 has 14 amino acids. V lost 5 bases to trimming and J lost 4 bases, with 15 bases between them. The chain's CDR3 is CASSGIRTAYEQYV. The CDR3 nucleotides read TGTGCCAGCAGTGGGATCCGGACAGCTTACGAGCAGTACGTC.

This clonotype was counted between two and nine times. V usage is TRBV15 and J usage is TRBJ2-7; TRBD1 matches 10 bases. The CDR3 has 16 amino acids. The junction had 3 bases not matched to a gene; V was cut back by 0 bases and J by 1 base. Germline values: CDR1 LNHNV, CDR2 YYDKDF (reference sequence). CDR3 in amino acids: CATSRDRTGGSYEQYV. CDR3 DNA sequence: TGTGCCACCAGCAGAGATCGGACAGGGGGATCCTACGAGCAGTACGTC.

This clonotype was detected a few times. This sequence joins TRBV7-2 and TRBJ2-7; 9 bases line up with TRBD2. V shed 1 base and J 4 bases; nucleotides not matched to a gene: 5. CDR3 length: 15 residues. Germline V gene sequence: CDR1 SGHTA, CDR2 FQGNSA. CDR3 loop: CASSLGPSGVYEQYF. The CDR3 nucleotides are TGTGCCAGCAGCTTAGGCCCTAGCGGGGTATACGAGCAGTACTTC.

The CDR3 protein is CASSQLPPTGDGNQPQHF. The CDR3 DNA reads TGTGCCAGCTCACAACTTCCCCCGACAGGGGATGGCAATCAGCCCCAGCATTTT. This sequence joins TRBV18 and TRBJ1-5; 8 bases line up with TRBD1. Germline assignment: CDR1 KGHSH and CDR2 LQKENI. V shed 4 bases and J 2 bases; nucleotides not matched to a gene: 13. The CDR3 is made up of 18 amino acids. Full variable domain (remainder filled in from reference TRBV18 and TRBJ1-5): NAGVMQNPRHLVRRRGQEARLRCSPMKGHSHVYWYRQLPEEGLKFMVYLQKENIIDESGMPKERFSAEFPKEGPSILRIQQVVRGDSAAYFCASSQLPPTGDGNQPQHFGDGTRLSIL.

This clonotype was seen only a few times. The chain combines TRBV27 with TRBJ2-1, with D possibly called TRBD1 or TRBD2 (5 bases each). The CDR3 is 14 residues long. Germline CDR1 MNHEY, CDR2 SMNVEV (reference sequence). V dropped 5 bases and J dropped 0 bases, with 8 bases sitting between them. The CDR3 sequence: CASSPGPSYNEQFF. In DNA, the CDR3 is TGTGCCAGCAGTCCGGGACCCTCCTACAATGAGCAGTTCTTC.

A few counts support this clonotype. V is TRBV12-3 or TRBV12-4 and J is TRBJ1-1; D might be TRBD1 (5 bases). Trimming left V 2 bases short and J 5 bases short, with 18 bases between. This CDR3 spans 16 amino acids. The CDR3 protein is CASSLSYWGGKTEAFF. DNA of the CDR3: TGTGCCAGCAGTTTATCGTATTGGGGGGGGAAAACTGAAGCTTTCTTT.

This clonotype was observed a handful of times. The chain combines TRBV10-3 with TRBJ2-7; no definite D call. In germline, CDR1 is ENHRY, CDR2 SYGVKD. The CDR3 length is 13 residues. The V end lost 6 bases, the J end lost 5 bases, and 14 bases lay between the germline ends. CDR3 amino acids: CAIRERLEDEQYF. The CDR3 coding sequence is TGTGCCATCAGGGAGAGATTAGAGGACGAGCAGTACTTC.